The 8 T cell receptor beta chains listed next were all sequenced from one sample in a study of identical twins. TCRdb reanalysed the 5' RACE reads using MiXCR and keeps one entry per CDR3 protein. The repertoire has about 480,000 distinct CDR3 sequences, 12% to 15% of them found once; the top ten carry roughly 0.56%. This same sample was also taken into another study, of yellow fever vaccine responses in identical twins.

Sequencing used CD4+ T cells sorted from blood. Source of these receptors: a young woman in good health.

The genes are TRBV9 and TRBJ2-7; 7 bases line up with TRBD1. The V gene's germline CDR1 is SGDLS and CDR2 YYNGEE. J gave up 5 bases and V 0 bases, and 11 bases lay outside the gene matches. This CDR3 comprises 16 residues. The CDR3 reads CASSVETATGIHEQYF. In nucleotides, the CDR3 is TGTGCCAGCAGCGTAGAGACGGCGACAGGGATCCACGAGCAGTACTTC.

A few counts support this clonotype. The rearrangement links TRBV12-3 or TRBV12-4 to TRBJ2-1, with D perhaps assigned TRBD1 or TRBD2 (5 bases each). V was shortened by 5 bases and J by 12 bases, with 17 bases between the two germline ends. CDR3 length: 13 amino acids. CDR3 sequence reads: CASSGSRGDAQFF. The CDR3 DNA follows: TGTGCCAGCAGTGGATCGAGGGGTGACGCGCAGTTCTTC.

The chain combines TRBV7-2 with TRBJ2-2, with 14 bases aligning to TRBD2. In germline, CDR1 is SGHTA, CDR2 FQGNSA. After removal of 5 bases from V and 7 bases from J, the junction contained 9 bases not matched to a gene. The CDR3 has 17 amino acids. The CDR3 DNA reads TGTGCCAGCAGCCCCCGGACTAGCGGGGGGCGGAACGGGGAGCTGTTTTTT. This codes for CASSPRTSGGRNGELFF.

This clonotype showed up just a few times. The chain is built from TRBV20-1 and TRBJ2-6, with D unresolved. V gave up 6 bases and J gave up 0 bases, with 6 bases separating them. The CDR3 covers 13 residues. CDR1 DFQATT and CDR2 SNEGSKA come from the germline V gene (reference sequence). The CDR3 reads CSAQSSGANVLTF. The CDR3 DNA reads TGCAGTGCACAATCCTCTGGGGCCAACGTCCTGACTTTC.

The rearrangement links TRBV5-1 to TRBJ2-5; 9 bases agree with TRBD1. CDR1 and CDR2 (germline): SGHRS, YFSETQ. The CDR3 extends over 16 amino acids. V shed 0 bases and J 3 bases; nucleotides not matched to a gene: 6. Here the CDR3 DNA reads TGCGCCAGCAGCTTGGTCGGACAGGGGTGGGAAGAGACCCAGTACTTC. It is translated as CASSLVGQGWEETQYF.

This clonotype has just a few counts. The gene calls are TRBV28 and TRBJ2-3; D is undetermined. The CDR3 consists of 13 residues. V lost 6 bases to trimming and J lost 2 bases, with 9 bases between them. CDR1 MDHEN and CDR2 SYDVKM come from the germline V gene. CDR3 sequence: CASREVATDTQYF. Here the CDR3 DNA reads TGTGCCAGCAGGGAAGTAGCCACAGATACGCAGTATTTT.

V usage is TRBV4-2 and J usage is TRBJ2-1; TRBD1 aligns across 9 bases. The CDR3 is 14 residues long. J gave up 8 bases and V 1 base, and 3 bases lay outside the gene matches. Germline V lookup: CDR1 LGHNA, CDR2 YNFKEQ. DNA of the CDR3: TGTGCCAGCAGCCAAGGAACAGGGGGCGATGAGCAGTTCTTC. This translates into CASSQGTGGDEQFF.

This chain uses TRBV13 with TRBJ2-1, with TRBD2 as a possible D gene (6 bases). Germline V gene data show CDR1 as PRHDT and CDR2 as FYEKMQ (reference sequence). The ends were cut back, 5 bases at V and 6 bases at J, with 14 bases in the middle. The CDR3 is made up of 14 amino acids. This CDR3 reads CASSPGLTGNEQFF. The CDR3 nucleotides read TGTGCCAGCAGCCCGGGACTCACAGGCAATGAGCAGTTCTTC.